Shown below are 20 T cell receptor beta chains from a single sample sequenced in a study of OX40 agonist ivuxolimab in advanced cancers. Using immunoSEQ multiplex PCR, the repertoire was profiled, and TCRdb retains in-frame clones only, with some absent. The table has approximately 90,000 clones, 70% to 85% seen once. Sequenced here: CD4+ or CD8+ T cells sorted from blood, sampled in a trial of the OX40 agonist ivuxolimab. The receptors derive from an adult with an advanced solid tumor such as melanoma, head and neck, liver or kidney cancer.

The genes are TRBV5-1 and TRBJ1-1; weak D call: TRBD1 (5 bases). The CDR3 runs to 15 residues. The V end was cut by 0 bases, the J end by 7 bases, with 16 bases between. Germline values: CDR1 SGHRS, CDR2 YFSETQ. The DNA of the CDR3 is TGCGCCAGCAGCTTGGCCGTGGGGGGTACCGGTGAAGCTTTCTTT. Translated, it gives CASSLAVGGTGEAFF.

V and J are TRBV6-6 and TRBJ2-3, with D uncertain. The CDR3 has 11 residues. Germline values: CDR1 MNHNY, CDR2 SVGAGI (reference sequence). V was trimmed by 8 bases and J by 6 bases, leaving 9 bases between them. The CDR3 DNA reads as TGTGCCAGCGAGATAGGGGATACGCAGTATTTT. Amino acid sequence: CASEIGDTQYF.

The chain's CDR3 is CASSYGQGSTEAFF. CDR3 sequence (DNA): TGTGCCAGCAGTTACGGCCAGGGGAGCACTGAAGCTTTCTTT. The chain has TRBV6-5 and TRBJ1-1; a weak D match, TRBD1 (6 bases). The CDR3 runs 14 residues. V gave up 2 bases and J gave up 4 bases, with 11 bases separating them. The germline V gene has CDR1 MNHEY and CDR2 SVGAGI.

This clone was picked up one time. The rearrangement links TRBV9 to TRBJ2-7; the match to TRBD2 covers 7 bases. V lost 4 bases to trimming and J lost 0 bases; unmatched junction nucleotides: 7. Germline V lookup: CDR1 SGDLS, CDR2 YYNGEE. This CDR3 is 15 amino acids long. The CDR3 loop reads CASSPGGGTSYEQYF. In DNA, the CDR3 is TGTGCCAGCAGCCCTGGCGGGGGAACCTCCTACGAGCAGTACTTC.

This chain links TRBV5-6 with TRBJ1-1; 8 nucleotides line up with TRBD1. CDR3 size: 19 residues. The germline CDR1 and CDR2 sequences are SGHDT and YYEEEE. V lost 1 base and J lost 3; bases outside the gene matches: 17. The CDR3 DNA follows: TGTGCCAGCAGCTTGTACGGTGGAGCAGGGGGCAAAATGGACACTGAAGCTTTCTTT. It is translated as CASSLYGGAGGKMDTEAFF.

The chain employs TRBV9 and TRBJ2-1; 7 bases agree with TRBD2. V trimming: 4 bases; J trimming: 1 base; junction bases outside the gene matches: 8. Germline CDR1 and CDR2: SGDLS and YYNGEE. There are 16 residues in the CDR3. The CDR3 loop is CASSPALAASYNEQFF. CDR3 nucleotide sequence: TGTGCCAGCAGCCCTGCGCTAGCGGCATCCTACAATGAGCAGTTCTTC.

V usage is TRBV27 and J usage is TRBJ1-1; tentative D call: TRBD1 (5 bases). CDR3 size: 13 residues. Trimming cost V 1 base and J 4 bases, with 7 bases left between them. Looked up from germline, CDR1 is MNHEY and CDR2 is SMNVEV (reference sequence). CDR3 residues: CASSLFRGTEAFF. CDR3 DNA: TGTGCCAGCAGTTTATTTAGGGGCACTGAAGCTTTCTTT.

The chain has TRBV5-6 and TRBJ1-6, with D tentatively TRBD1 (5 bases). The V gene's germline CDR1 is SGHDT and CDR2 YYEEEE. CDR3 size: 16 residues. V was cut by 4 bases and J by 1 base, with 12 bases left in between. The CDR3 DNA is TGTGCCAGCAGCGCTTCAGGGTTTTCCTATAATTCACCCCTCCACTTT. Protein sequence: CASSASGFSYNSPLHF.

This clone came up once. V is TRBV2 and J is TRBJ2-7; the D gene could be TRBD1 or TRBD2 (5 bases each). Germline CDR1 SNHLY, CDR2 FYNNEI. Trimming stripped 2 bases from V and 5 bases from J, with 13 bases between. This CDR3 is built from 14 residues. The DNA for the CDR3 is TGTGCCAGCAGTGAATCTGGGGCCGGGAACGAGCAGTACTTC. Protein product: CASSESGAGNEQYF. Full variable domain (outside the CDR3, taken from reference TRBV2 and TRBJ2-7): EPEVTQTPSHQVTQMGQEVILRCVPISNHLYFYWYRQILGQKVEFLVSFYNNEISEKSEIFDDQFSVERPDGSNFTLKIRSTKLEDSAMYFCASSESGAGNEQYFGPGTRLTVT.

V gene TRBV19 combines with J gene TRBJ2-7; unclear D gene. Germline V gives CDR1 LNHDA, CDR2 SQIVND (reference sequence). With 3 bases removed from V and 2 bases from J, the gap between germline ends came to 14 bases. The CDR3 extends over 15 amino acids. The DNA for the CDR3 is TGTGCCAGTAGTATCCTGGCTAGTAGGCCCTACGAGCAGTACTTC. This sequence encodes CASSILASRPYEQYF.

The table lists this clone with a count of one. The chain recombines TRBV28 with TRBJ1-4; possible D gene TRBD1, 6 bases. CDR3 size: 14 residues. V was pared by 6 bases and J by 4 bases, with 12 bases between. Germline CDR1 reads MDHEN; CDR2 reads SYDVKM. CDR3 region: CASSLGQLNEKLFF. In DNA form, the CDR3 reads TGTGCCAGCAGCCTCGGACAGCTTAATGAAAAACTGTTTTTT.

This clone was seen more than once but under ten times. V and J are TRBV7-6 and TRBJ1-3; possible D gene TRBD1, 5 bases. The CDR3 has 15 amino acids. The V end was cut by 5 bases, the J end by 3 bases, with 14 bases between. The germline gives CDR1 SGHVS, CDR2 FNYEAQ. The CDR3 region has the DNA TGTGCCAGCAGCCTAGGGACGTCTTATGGAAACACCATATATTTT. It is translated as CASSLGTSYGNTIYF.

V is TRBV5-1 and J is TRBJ2-3; 9 bases are a match to TRBD1. From germline, CDR1 is SGHRS and CDR2 YFSETQ. The CDR3 has 14 amino acids. The junction had 4 bases not matched to a gene; V was cut back by 4 bases and J by 4 bases. CDR3 nucleotides: TGCGCCAGCAGCCCTGGGGACAGGGCAGATACGCAGTATTTT. This translates into CASSPGDRADTQYF.

This clone was observed a few times. The gene calls are TRBV5-4 and TRBJ2-5, with D possibly being TRBD1 (6 bases). Germline lookup yields CDR1 SGHNT and CDR2 YYREEE (reference sequence). CDR3 length: 15 residues. The V end was cut by 4 bases, the J end by 5 bases, with 18 bases between. The CDR3 is CASSTPGGGEETQYF. In nucleotides, the CDR3 is TGTGCCAGCAGCACCCCCGGTGGGGGCGAGGAGACCCAGTACTTC. Full variable domain (missing parts from reference TRBV5-4 and TRBJ2-5): ETGVTQSPTHLIKTRGQQVTLRCSSQSGHNTVSWYQQALGQGPQFIFQYYREEENGRGNFPPRFSGLQFPNYSSELNVNALELDDSALYLCASSTPGGGEETQYFGPGTRLLVL.

This chain uses TRBV2 with TRBJ2-7; 11 bases are shared with TRBD1. This CDR3 is 13 amino acids long. After removal of 8 bases from V and 1 base from J, the junction contained 1 base not matched to a gene. Germline V lookup: CDR1 SNHLY, CDR2 FYNNEI. The CDR3 spells CASRDRGSYEQYF. The CDR3 DNA sequence: TGTGCCAGCCGGGACAGGGGGTCCTACGAGCAGTACTTC.

This chain links TRBV7-2 with TRBJ1-4; possible D gene TRBD1, 5 bases. The CDR3 runs to 13 residues. V lost 5 bases and J 8 bases, leaving 12 bases between the germline ends. Germline CDR1 SGHTA, CDR2 FQGNSA. The CDR3 sequence: CASSGLWGEKLFF. The DNA of the CDR3 is TGTGCCAGCAGCGGCCTATGGGGGGAAAAACTGTTTTTT.

The rearrangement joins TRBV9 to TRBJ2-3, with D possibly being TRBD2 (5 bases). CDR1 SGDLS and CDR2 YYNGEE come from the germline V gene. This CDR3 comprises 16 residues. V lost 3 bases, J lost 5 bases, and 19 bases lay in between. The CDR3 sequence: CASSANLAQDGDTQYF. The DNA of the CDR3 is TGTGCCAGCAGCGCCAATCTAGCCCAGGACGGAGATACGCAGTATTTT.

This rearrangement joins TRBV21-1 to TRBJ2-2; TRBD1, the table's D call, was not compared with the DNA. TRBV21-1 is termed a pseudogene. This CDR3 has 18 amino acids. The CDR3 DNA follows: TGTGCCAGCAGCCTAAAGGGGAGGTCGACAGGGTGGTTGGGGGAGCTGTTTTTT. Its translation is CASSLKGRSTGWLGELFF.

In this sample, this clone turned up once. The V gene is TRBV28, the J gene TRBJ1-5; the D is unclear. Germline CDR1 is MDHEN and CDR2 is SYDVKM. There are 13 residues in the CDR3. The V end lost 3 bases, the J end lost 4 bases, and 7 bases lay between the germline ends. CDR3 residues: CASSLVANQPQHF. CDR3 nucleotides: TGTGCCAGCAGTTTGGTTGCAAATCAGCCCCAGCATTTT. Drawing the rest from reference TRBV28 and TRBJ1-5, the complete variable domain is DVKVTQSSRYLVKRTGEKVFLECVQDMDHENMFWYRQDPGLGLRLIYFSYDVKMKEKGDIPEGYSVSREKKERFSLILESASTNQTSMYLCASSLVANQPQHFGDGTRLSIL.

The V call is TRBV7-6, the J call TRBJ2-3, with a possible D match to TRBD2 (5 bases). In germline, CDR1 is SGHVS, CDR2 FNYEAQ. CDR3 length: 15 amino acids. V was shortened by 5 bases and J by 4 bases, with 16 bases between the two germline ends. The CDR3 region is CASSPPGSFADTQYF. In nucleotides, the CDR3 is TGTGCCAGCAGCCCTCCGGGGTCCTTTGCAGATACGCAGTATTTT.